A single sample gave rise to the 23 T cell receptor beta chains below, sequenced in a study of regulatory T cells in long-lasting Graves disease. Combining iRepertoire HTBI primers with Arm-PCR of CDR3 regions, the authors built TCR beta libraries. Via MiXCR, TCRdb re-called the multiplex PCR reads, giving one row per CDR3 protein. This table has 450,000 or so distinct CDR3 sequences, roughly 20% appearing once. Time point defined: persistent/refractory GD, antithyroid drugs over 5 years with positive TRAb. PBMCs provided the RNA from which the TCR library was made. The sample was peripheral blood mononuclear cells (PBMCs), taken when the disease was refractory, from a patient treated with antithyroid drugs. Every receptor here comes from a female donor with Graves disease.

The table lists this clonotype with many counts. Here the CDR3 reads CASSAPGLAGVQYF. In DNA, the CDR3 is TGCGCCAGCAGCGCACCGGGACTAGCGGGAGTTCAGTACTTC. The chain uses TRBV5-1 and TRBJ2-7; 14 nucleotides agree with TRBD2. The CDR3 runs 14 residues. Germline CDR1 reads SGHRS; CDR2 reads YFSETQ. Unmatched junction bases numbered 7, after V lost 4 bases and J lost 10 bases.

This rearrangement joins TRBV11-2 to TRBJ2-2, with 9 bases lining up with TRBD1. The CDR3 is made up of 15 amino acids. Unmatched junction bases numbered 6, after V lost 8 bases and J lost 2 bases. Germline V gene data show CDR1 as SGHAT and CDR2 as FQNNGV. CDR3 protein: CASPGDRANTGELFF. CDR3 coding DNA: TGTGCCAGCCCGGGGGACAGGGCTAACACCGGGGAGCTGTTTTTT.

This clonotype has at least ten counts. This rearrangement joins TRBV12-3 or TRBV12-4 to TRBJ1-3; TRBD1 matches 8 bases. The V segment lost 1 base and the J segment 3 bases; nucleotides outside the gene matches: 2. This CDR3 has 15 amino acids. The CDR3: CASSLGQGYGNTIYF. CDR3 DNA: TGTGCCAGCAGTTTAGGACAGGGGTATGGAAACACCATATATTTT.

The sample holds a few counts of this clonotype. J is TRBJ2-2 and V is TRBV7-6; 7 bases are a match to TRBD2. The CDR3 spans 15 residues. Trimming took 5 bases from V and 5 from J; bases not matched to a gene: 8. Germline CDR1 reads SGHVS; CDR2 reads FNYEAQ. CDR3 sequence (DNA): TGTGCCAGCAGCCTCGGGCCAGCGGGGACCGGGGAGCTGTTTTTT. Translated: CASSLGPAGTGELFF.

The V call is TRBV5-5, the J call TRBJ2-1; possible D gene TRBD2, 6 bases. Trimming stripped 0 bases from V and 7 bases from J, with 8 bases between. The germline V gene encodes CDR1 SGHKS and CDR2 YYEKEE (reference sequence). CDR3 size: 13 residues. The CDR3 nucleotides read TGTGCCAGCAGCTTGGAACGGGAGAATGAGCAGTTCTTC. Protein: CASSLERENEQFF.

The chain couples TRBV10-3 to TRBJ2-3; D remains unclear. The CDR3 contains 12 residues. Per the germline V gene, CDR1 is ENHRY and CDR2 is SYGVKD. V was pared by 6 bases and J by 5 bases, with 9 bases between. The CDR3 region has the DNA TGTGCCATCAGCCGGCCGGGAGATACGCAGTATTTT. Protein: CAISRPGDTQYF.

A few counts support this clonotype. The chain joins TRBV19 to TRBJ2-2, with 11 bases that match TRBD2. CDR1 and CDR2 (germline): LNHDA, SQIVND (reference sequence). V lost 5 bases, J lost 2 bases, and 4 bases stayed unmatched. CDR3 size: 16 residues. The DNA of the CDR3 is TGTGCCAGTAGTGGCAGACTAGCGGGAAACACCGGGGAGCTGTTTTTT. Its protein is CASSGRLAGNTGELFF.

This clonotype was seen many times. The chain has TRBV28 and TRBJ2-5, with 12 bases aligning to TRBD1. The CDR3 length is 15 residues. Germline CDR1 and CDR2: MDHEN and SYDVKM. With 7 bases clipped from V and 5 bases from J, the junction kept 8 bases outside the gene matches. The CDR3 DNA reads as TGTGCCAGCAACGCCGGGACAGGGGGCGTTGAGACCCAGTACTTC. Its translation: CASNAGTGGVETQYF.

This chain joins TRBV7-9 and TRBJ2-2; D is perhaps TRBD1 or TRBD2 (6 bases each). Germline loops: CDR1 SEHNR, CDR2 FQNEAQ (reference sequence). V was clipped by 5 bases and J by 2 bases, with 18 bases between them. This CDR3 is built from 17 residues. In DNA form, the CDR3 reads TGTGCCAGCAGCCCGGGGGCCGGACTCCCCAACACCGGGGAGCTGTTTTTT. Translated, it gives CASSPGAGLPNTGELFF.

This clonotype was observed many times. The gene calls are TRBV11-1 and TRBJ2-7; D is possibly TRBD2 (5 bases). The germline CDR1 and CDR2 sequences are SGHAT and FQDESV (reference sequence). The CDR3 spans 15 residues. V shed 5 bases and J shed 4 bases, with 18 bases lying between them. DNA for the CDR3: TGTGCCAGCAGCGACCCGGGGTTTTCGACTTACGAGCAGTACTTC. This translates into CASSDPGFSTYEQYF.

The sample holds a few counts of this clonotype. CDR3 in amino acids: CASSEGLGNTIYF. The CDR3 DNA sequence: TGTGCCAGCAGTGAAGGGCTCGGAAACACCATATATTTT. This chain links TRBV6-1 with TRBJ1-3; unclear D gene. CDR3 length equals 13 residues. V lost 1 base and J 4 bases, leaving 5 bases between the germline ends. Looked up from germline, CDR1 is MNHNS and CDR2 is SASEGT.

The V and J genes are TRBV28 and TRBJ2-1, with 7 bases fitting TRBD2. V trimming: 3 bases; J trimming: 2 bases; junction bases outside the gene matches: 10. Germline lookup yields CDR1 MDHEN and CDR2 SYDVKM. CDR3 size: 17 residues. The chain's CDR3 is CASSFVLAGATYNEQFF. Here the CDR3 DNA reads TGTGCCAGCAGTTTCGTTCTGGCGGGAGCTACCTACAATGAGCAGTTCTTC.

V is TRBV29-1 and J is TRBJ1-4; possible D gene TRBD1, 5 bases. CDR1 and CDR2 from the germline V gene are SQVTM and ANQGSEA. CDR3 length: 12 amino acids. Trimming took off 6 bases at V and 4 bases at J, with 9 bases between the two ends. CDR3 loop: CSVLQDNEKLFF. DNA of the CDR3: TGCAGCGTATTACAGGATAATGAAAAACTGTTTTTT.

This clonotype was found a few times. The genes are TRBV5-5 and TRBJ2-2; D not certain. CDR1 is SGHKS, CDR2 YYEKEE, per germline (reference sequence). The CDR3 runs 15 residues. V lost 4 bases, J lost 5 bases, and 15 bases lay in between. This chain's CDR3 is CASSPMRLVTGELFF. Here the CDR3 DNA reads TGTGCCAGCAGCCCGATGAGACTTGTTACCGGGGAGCTGTTTTTT.

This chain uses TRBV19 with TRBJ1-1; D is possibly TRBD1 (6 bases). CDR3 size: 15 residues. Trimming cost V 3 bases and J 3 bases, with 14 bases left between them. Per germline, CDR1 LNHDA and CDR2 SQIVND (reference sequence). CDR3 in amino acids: CASSIGGGSDTEAFF. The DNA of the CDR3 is TGTGCCAGTAGTATTGGAGGGGGGTCGGACACTGAAGCTTTCTTT.

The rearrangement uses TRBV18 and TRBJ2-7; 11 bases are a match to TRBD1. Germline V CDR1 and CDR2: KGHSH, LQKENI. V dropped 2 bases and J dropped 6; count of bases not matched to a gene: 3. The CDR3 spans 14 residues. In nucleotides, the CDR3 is TGTGCCAGCTCACCAGGGACAGGGGGACCCGAGCAGTACTTC. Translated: CASSPGTGGPEQYF. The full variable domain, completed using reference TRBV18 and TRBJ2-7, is NAGVMQNPRHLVRRRGQEARLRCSPMKGHSHVYWYRQLPEEGLKFMVYLQKENIIDESGMPKERFSAEFPKEGPSILRIQQVVRGDSAAYFCASSPGTGGPEQYFGPGTRLTVT.

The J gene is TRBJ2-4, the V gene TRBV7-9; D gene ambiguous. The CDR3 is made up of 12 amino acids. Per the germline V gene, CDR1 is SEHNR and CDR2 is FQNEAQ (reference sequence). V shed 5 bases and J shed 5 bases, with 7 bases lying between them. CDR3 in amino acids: CASSRPQNIQYF. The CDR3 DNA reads TGTGCCAGCAGCCGTCCGCAAAACATTCAGTACTTC.

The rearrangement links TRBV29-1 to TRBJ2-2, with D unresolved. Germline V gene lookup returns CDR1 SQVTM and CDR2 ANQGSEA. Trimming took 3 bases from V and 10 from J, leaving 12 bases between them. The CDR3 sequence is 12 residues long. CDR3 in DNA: TGCAGCGTTGAGTTTAATACGGAGGAGCTGTTTTTT. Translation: CSVEFNTEELFF.

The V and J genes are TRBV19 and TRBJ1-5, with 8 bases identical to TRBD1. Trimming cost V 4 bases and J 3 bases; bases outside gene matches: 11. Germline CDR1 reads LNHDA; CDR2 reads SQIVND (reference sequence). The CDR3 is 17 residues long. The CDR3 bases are TGTGCCAGTAGTACCCCAACCCAGGGGGCGGACAATCAGCCCCAGCATTTT. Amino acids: CASSTPTQGADNQPQHF.

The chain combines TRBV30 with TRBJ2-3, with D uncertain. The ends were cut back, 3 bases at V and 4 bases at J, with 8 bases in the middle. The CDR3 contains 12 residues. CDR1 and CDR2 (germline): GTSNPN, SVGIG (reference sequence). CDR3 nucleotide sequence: TGTGCCTGGAGCGACCTGGCAGATACGCAGTATTTT. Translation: CAWSDLADTQYF.

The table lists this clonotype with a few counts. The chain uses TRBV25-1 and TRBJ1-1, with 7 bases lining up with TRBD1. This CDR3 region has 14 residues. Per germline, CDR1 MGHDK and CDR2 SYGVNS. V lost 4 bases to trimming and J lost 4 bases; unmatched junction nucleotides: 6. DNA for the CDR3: TGTGCCAGCAGTGGACAGGGCCTGAGCACTGAAGCTTTCTTT. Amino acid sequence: CASSGQGLSTEAFF.

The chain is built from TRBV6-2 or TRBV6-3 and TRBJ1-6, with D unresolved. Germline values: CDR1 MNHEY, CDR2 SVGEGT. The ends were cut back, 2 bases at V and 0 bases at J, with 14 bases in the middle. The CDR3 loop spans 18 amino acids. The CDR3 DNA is TGTGCCAGCAGTTACAAGCTGCCCGGCAGCTCCTATAATTCACCCCTCCACTTT. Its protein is CASSYKLPGSSYNSPLHF.

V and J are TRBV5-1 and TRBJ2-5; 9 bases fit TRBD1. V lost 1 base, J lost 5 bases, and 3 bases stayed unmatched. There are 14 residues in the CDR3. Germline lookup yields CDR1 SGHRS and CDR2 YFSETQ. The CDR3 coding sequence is TGCGCCAGCAGCTTGACAGGGGGCTTTGAGACCCAGTACTTC. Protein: CASSLTGGFETQYF.